The 22 T cell receptor beta chains below come from one sample, sequenced in a study of blood T cell repertoires in COVID-19. The data were produced by immunoSEQ multiplex PCR, yet TCRdb's version contains in-frame clones alone and is incomplete. In the table there are roughly 250,000 clones, 80% to 85% of which are singletons. The source material was peripheral blood. The receptor source for this set is a person aged 65-85 years with COVID-19, enrolled during active disease.

This chain links TRBV19 with TRBJ2-6; D unclear. This CDR3 has 14 amino acids. The V and J ends lost 7 bases and 0 bases respectively, with 7 bases between them. Germline CDR1 and CDR2: LNHDA and SQIVND (reference sequence). The CDR3 loop reads CASTFSSGANVLTF. In nucleotides, the CDR3 is TGTGCCAGTACGTTTAGCTCTGGGGCCAACGTCCTGACTTTC.

This clone turned up a few times. V usage is TRBV6-5 and J usage is TRBJ1-5; TRBD1 matches 8 bases. The CDR3 is 13 residues long. The V gene end was trimmed by 10 bases and the J gene end by 3 bases; junction bases not matched to a gene: 5. Per germline, CDR1 MNHEY and CDR2 SVGAGI. The CDR3 spells CATGQGTNQPQHF. CDR3 in DNA: TGTGCCACCGGACAGGGCACCAATCAGCCCCAGCATTTT.

This chain links TRBV19 with TRBJ1-5; 7 bases fit TRBD1. The germline V gene encodes CDR1 LNHDA and CDR2 SQIVND (reference sequence). With 4 bases clipped from V and 7 bases from J, the junction kept 7 bases outside the gene matches. The CDR3 consists of 14 residues. The CDR3 reads CASSTSTGWQPQHF. In DNA, the CDR3 is TGTGCCAGTAGTACCTCGACAGGGTGGCAGCCCCAGCATTTT. Supplemented by reference TRBV19 and TRBJ1-5, the full variable domain reads DGGITQSPKYLFRKEGQNVTLSCEQNLNHDAMYWYRQDPGQGLRLIYYSQIVNDFQKGDIAEGYSVSREKKESFPLTVTSAQKNPTAFYLCASSTSTGWQPQHFGDGTRLSIL.

V usage is TRBV10-2 and J usage is TRBJ1-2, with no clear D. Per the germline V gene, CDR1 is WSHSY and CDR2 is SAAADI. The CDR3 contains 13 residues. The ends were cut back, 0 bases at V and 7 bases at J, with 9 bases in the middle. This CDR3 reads CASSESWSSGYTF. Written as DNA, the CDR3 is TGCGCCAGCAGTGAGTCATGGTCTAGTGGCTACACCTTC.

The J gene is TRBJ2-3, the V gene TRBV14; a possible D gene is TRBD2 (5 bases). V was pared by 8 bases and J by 12 bases, with 24 bases between. The germline V gene has CDR1 SGHDN and CDR2 FVKESK. The CDR3 length is 14 residues. CDR3 protein: CASRRSGGPISQYF. The CDR3 DNA follows: TGTGCCAGCCGTCGGAGTGGCGGGCCCATATCCCAGTATTTT.

The chain carries TRBV10-3 and TRBJ2-3; D possibly corresponds to TRBD2 (6 bases). The CDR3 length is 13 residues. With 6 bases removed from V and 0 bases from J, the gap between germline ends came to 7 bases. Germline values: CDR1 ENHRY, CDR2 SYGVKD. The CDR3 protein is CAIRGTSTDTQYF. Here the CDR3 DNA reads TGTGCCATCAGGGGGACTAGCACAGATACGCAGTATTTT.

The chain has TRBV7-9 and TRBJ1-6; a weak D match, TRBD1 (5 bases). Per the germline V gene, CDR1 is SEHNR and CDR2 is FQNEAQ (reference sequence). This CDR3 region has 14 residues. V lost 5 bases and J lost 7, with 12 bases in between. The chain's CDR3 is CASSRPGWNSPLHF. DNA for the CDR3: TGTGCCAGCAGCCGGCCAGGGTGGAATTCACCCCTCCACTTT.

The gene calls are TRBV11-2 and TRBJ1-1; 7 nucleotides agree with TRBD1. There are 14 residues in the CDR3. Germline V lookup: CDR1 SGHAT, CDR2 FQNNGV. V dropped 4 bases and J dropped 2; count of bases not matched to a gene: 4. The CDR3 region is CASSYQGGNTEAFF. CDR3 DNA sequence: TGTGCCAGCAGCTACCAGGGGGGAAACACTGAAGCTTTCTTT.

The chain recombines TRBV7-9 with TRBJ2-2, with 8 bases fitting TRBD2. The germline CDR1 and CDR2 sequences are SEHNR and FQNEAQ (reference sequence). V dropped 11 bases and J dropped 4; count of bases not matched to a gene: 9. This CDR3 has 14 amino acids. Here the CDR3 DNA reads TGTGCCTCCGATAGCGGGACCGCCACCGGGGAGCTGTTTTTT. Translating gives CASDSGTATGELFF.

The chain has TRBV5-1 and TRBJ1-4, with D unresolved. This CDR3 is 17 amino acids long. Trimming pared 1 base from V and 2 bases from J, leaving 15 bases between. CDR1 is SGHRS, CDR2 YFSETQ, per germline. The CDR3 bases are TGCGCCAGCAGCTTGCCTCTCCGGGAGGGTACTAATGAAAAACTGTTTTTT. Its translation: CASSLPLREGTNEKLFF.

This chain connects TRBV7-2 to TRBJ1-1, with D possibly TRBD1 on 6 matching bases. The CDR3 spans 15 residues. Germline V CDR1 and CDR2: SGHTA, FQGNSA. Deletions cut 4 bases from V and 4 bases from J, with 16 bases between. The CDR3 region is CASSSSRGWVTEAFF. The CDR3 coding sequence is TGTGCCAGCAGCTCGTCCAGGGGTTGGGTCACTGAAGCTTTCTTT.

This chain connects TRBV5-4 to TRBJ2-1; D might be TRBD2 (6 bases). Trimming left V 4 bases short and J 9 bases short, with 11 bases between. CDR3 length: 12 residues. CDR1 and CDR2 (germline): SGHNT, YYREEE (reference sequence). For the CDR3, the DNA is TGTGCCAGCAGCCGGGACTCGATTGAGCAGTTCTTC. This sequence encodes CASSRDSIEQFF.

This chain links TRBV6-6 with TRBJ2-1; the match to TRBD1 covers 9 bases. This CDR3 has 15 residues. The V gene end was trimmed by 2 bases and the J gene end by 9 bases; junction bases not matched to a gene: 8. In germline, CDR1 is MNHNY, CDR2 SVGAGI (reference sequence). CDR3 bases: TGTGCCAGCAGTTACCTGTCACAGGGGGCTAGTGAGCAGTTCTTC. The encoded protein is CASSYLSQGASEQFF.

This chain uses TRBV27 with TRBJ2-3; D gene unclear. Trimming shortened V by 7 bases and J by 0 bases, and 8 bases separated the two germline ends. Germline-derived CDR1 and CDR2 are MNHEY and SMNVEV (reference sequence). The CDR3 contains 13 residues. CDR3 loop: CASKLTSTDTQYF. In DNA form, the CDR3 reads TGTGCCAGCAAGCTGACTAGCACAGATACGCAGTATTTT.

The J gene is TRBJ1-2, the V gene TRBV10-3; TRBD1 might be the D (6 bases). Germline values: CDR1 ENHRY, CDR2 SYGVKD. Trimming pared 7 bases from V and 8 bases from J, leaving 17 bases between. This CDR3 spans 13 amino acids. In nucleotides, the CDR3 is TGTGCCATCACCGTACCAGGGGACGTCGGCTACACCTTC. Translating gives CAITVPGDVGYTF.

This chain connects TRBV9 to TRBJ2-5, with D perhaps matching TRBD1 (5 bases). Between the trimmed V and J ends, which lost 3 bases and 3 bases, there was a span of 6 bases. The CDR3 runs 12 residues. Per germline, CDR1 SGDLS and CDR2 YYNGEE. Here the CDR3 reads CASSAREETQYF. CDR3 coding DNA: TGTGCCAGCAGCGCCAGGGAAGAGACCCAGTACTTC. The entire variable domain, with the rest obtained from reference TRBV9 and TRBJ2-5, is as follows: DSGVTQTPKHLITATGQRVTLRCSPRSGDLSVYWYQQSLDQGLQFLIQYYNGEERAKGNILERFSAQQFPDLHSELNLSSLELGDSALYFCASSAREETQYFGPGTRLLVL.

The chain employs TRBV3-1 (or the pseudogene TRBV3-2) and TRBJ2-7; D is uncertain. This CDR3 has 13 residues. The germline CDR1 and CDR2 sequences are LGHDT and YNNKEL (reference sequence). Trimming cost V 1 base and J 3 bases, with 7 bases left between them. The CDR3 DNA follows: TGTGCCAGCAGCCAAGTTGAGTTCTACGAGCAGTACTTC. This encodes CASSQVEFYEQYF.

The chain employs TRBV19 and TRBJ1-1, with 9 bases identical to TRBD1. Germline V gene sequence: CDR1 LNHDA, CDR2 SQIVND (reference sequence). This CDR3 has 14 residues. Losses at the gene ends were 4 bases for V and 5 bases for J; bases not matched to a gene: 5. CDR3 amino acids: CASSTNRGRTEAFF. In DNA, the CDR3 is TGTGCCAGTAGTACCAACAGGGGGCGAACTGAAGCTTTCTTT.

V is TRBV27 and J is TRBJ2-5; tentatively, D is TRBD2 (6 bases). V gave up 0 bases and J gave up 5 bases, with 10 bases separating them. The CDR3 length is 14 residues. Germline assignment: CDR1 MNHEY and CDR2 SMNVEV (reference sequence). Here the CDR3 DNA reads TGTGCCAGCAGTTTATCTCGGGGAGGTGAGACCCAGTACTTC. Translating gives CASSLSRGGETQYF.

This rearrangement joins TRBV11-3 to TRBJ1-1; D may be TRBD1 (6 bases). Trimming took 5 bases from V and 5 from J, leaving 15 bases between them. This CDR3 region has 14 residues. The germline V gene has CDR1 SGHNT and CDR2 YENEEA. The CDR3 sequence: CASSRRGNRTEAFF. The CDR3 DNA reads TGTGCCAGCAGCCGCAGGGGAAATCGGACTGAAGCTTTCTTT.

The genes are TRBV4-1 and TRBJ2-2; 13 nucleotides agree with TRBD2. Germline assignment: CDR1 MGHRA and CDR2 YSYEKL. The CDR3 consists of 20 residues. The V segment lost 1 base and the J segment 5 bases; nucleotides outside the gene matches: 13. The CDR3 is CASSQVRGTSGVLRTGELFF. Written as DNA, the CDR3 is TGCGCCAGCAGCCAAGTGCGCGGGACTAGCGGGGTTCTGCGGACCGGGGAGCTGTTTTTT.

This clone was counted once. The chain links TRBV24-1 to TRBJ2-5, with 8 positions matching TRBD1. This CDR3 region has 16 residues. J lost 4 bases, V lost 3 bases, and 9 bases had no gene match. The germline CDR1 and CDR2 sequences are KGHDR and SFDVKD. The CDR3 here is CATSDIGTGERETQYF. Written as DNA, the CDR3 is TGTGCCACCAGTGATATCGGGACAGGCGAAAGAGAGACCCAGTACTTC.